The rows below give T cell receptor beta chains drawn from one sample of a study of CXCR3-negative and CXCR3-positive naive CD8 T cells. TCRdb processed the 5' RACE reads again and assigns one entry to each CDR3 protein, with no DNA. This sample's table has some 60,000 distinct CDR3 sequences. Material for sequencing was naive CXCR3+ CD8+ T cells from blood. The receptor set was obtained from a human donor in good health. Some clones in this sample may be carry-over from other donors' samples. The CDR3 runs from the conserved cysteine through the conserved F or W.

TRBJ2-1,TRBV14,CASSPLLGAEQFF
TRBJ2-1,TRBV4-2,CASSHAGMGGYNEQFF
TRBJ1-4,TRBV7-9,CASSSTGYATNEKLFF
TRBJ1-5,TRBV6-4,CASSPRGGGNQPQHF
TRBJ2-1,TRBV7-3,CASSLMSYNEQFF
TRBJ2-7,TRBV14,CASSQDVGISYEQYF
TRBJ1-3,TRBV28,CASSPGTGTYSGNTIYF
TRBJ2-7,TRBV7-9,CASSLVAGAYEQYF
TRBJ1-5,TRBV12-3/TRBV12-4,CASSPGSGNQPQHF
TRBJ1-2,TRBV7-6,CASSHSRTGALGYTF
TRBJ2-5,TRBV7-9,CASSGYQETQYF
TRBJ1-5,TRBV28,CASSRGPFNNQPQHF